Below, 8 T cell receptor beta chains from the same sample are listed, as sequenced in a study of blood T cell repertoires in COVID-19 (dated by TCRdb to 2019 to 2021). The receptor library was made with the immunoSEQ multiplex PCR assay. Not all clones reach the TCRdb copy of this immuneACCESS table, which keeps in-frame sequences only. Checked studies attribute under half of the gap to unresolved V genes and leave the rest unexplained. The sample yields 120,000 to 150,000 clones; around 80% were counted once. Approximately 40% of the sample is taken by the ten largest. Source material: peripheral blood. The receptors here all came from a human donor in a cohort sampled during active COVID-19.

In its sample, this clone was seen many times. The chain combines TRBV7-2 with TRBJ1-3, with TRBD1 identical over 7 bases. After removal of 4 bases from V and 2 bases from J, the junction contained 8 bases not matched to a gene. Germline V CDR1 and CDR2: SGHTA, FQGNSA. The CDR3 length is 16 residues. CDR3: CASSYGSTGAGNTIYF. CDR3 DNA sequence: TGTGCCAGCAGCTACGGCTCCACAGGGGCTGGAAACACCATATATTTT.

The J gene is TRBJ1-1, the V gene TRBV4-2; TRBD1 might be the D (6 bases). CDR3 size: 15 residues. The germline V and J ends were trimmed by 1 base and 3 bases, with 12 bases remaining between them. Germline V gives CDR1 LGHNA, CDR2 YNFKEQ. The DNA for the CDR3 is TGTGCCAGCAGCCAAGGTGTCAGGGGTGACACTGAAGCTTTCTTT. Its translation: CASSQGVRGDTEAFF.

The V and J genes are TRBV4-3 and TRBJ1-1, with D possibly being TRBD1 (6 bases). The V end lost 4 bases, the J end lost 10 bases, and 16 bases lay between the germline ends. CDR3 size: 13 residues. The germline V gene encodes CDR1 LGHNA and CDR2 YSLEER. The CDR3 region has the DNA TGCGCCAGCAGCCCCGTCCCGGGGGGCAGAGCTTTCTTT. This translates into CASSPVPGGRAFF.

The rearrangement joins TRBV30 to TRBJ1-6; D remains ambiguous. This CDR3 is 13 amino acids long. V shed 4 bases and J shed 7 bases, with 11 bases lying between them. The V gene's germline CDR1 is GTSNPN and CDR2 SVGIG (reference sequence). Here the CDR3 DNA reads TGTGCCTGGAATAGGACTCCGAATTCACCCCTCCACTTT. Amino acids: CAWNRTPNSPLHF.

This chain connects TRBV4-3 to TRBJ1-6; D not certain. The CDR3 extends over 14 amino acids. V dropped 3 bases and J dropped 8 bases, with 11 bases sitting between them. Germline V gene sequence: CDR1 LGHNA, CDR2 YSLEER. The CDR3 spells CASSQGGKDSPLHF. The DNA for the CDR3 is TGCGCCAGCAGCCAGGGAGGGAAAGATTCACCCCTCCACTTT.

The V gene is TRBV5-1, the J gene TRBJ2-3; 15 bases fit TRBD2. The V gene end was trimmed by 7 bases and the J gene end by 6 bases; junction bases not matched to a gene: 9. The CDR3 consists of 16 residues. Germline values: CDR1 SGHRS, CDR2 YFSETQ. CDR3 DNA: TGCGCCAGCCGACGGACTAGCGGGGGGGCCTTCGATACGCAGTATTTT. Residues: CASRRTSGGAFDTQYF.

The rearrangement joins TRBV28 to TRBJ2-2; D perhaps matches TRBD2 (5 bases). Trimming left V 6 bases short and J 5 bases short, with 10 bases between. From germline, CDR1 is MDHEN and CDR2 SYDVKM. The CDR3 spans 13 residues. The CDR3 region has the DNA TGTGCCAGCAGGAGGACGGGGACCGGGGAGCTGTTTTTT. Translation gives CASRRTGTGELFF.

The rearrangement joins TRBV3-1 (or the pseudogene TRBV3-2) to TRBJ1-2; D remains ambiguous. CDR1 is LGHDT and CDR2 is YNNKEL in the germline V gene (reference sequence). V was cut by 1 base and J by 7 bases, with 10 bases left in between. The CDR3 is 13 residues long. The CDR3 nucleotides read TGTGCCAGCAGCCAAGTCGCGGGAGGTGGCTACACCTTC. It encodes CASSQVAGGGYTF.